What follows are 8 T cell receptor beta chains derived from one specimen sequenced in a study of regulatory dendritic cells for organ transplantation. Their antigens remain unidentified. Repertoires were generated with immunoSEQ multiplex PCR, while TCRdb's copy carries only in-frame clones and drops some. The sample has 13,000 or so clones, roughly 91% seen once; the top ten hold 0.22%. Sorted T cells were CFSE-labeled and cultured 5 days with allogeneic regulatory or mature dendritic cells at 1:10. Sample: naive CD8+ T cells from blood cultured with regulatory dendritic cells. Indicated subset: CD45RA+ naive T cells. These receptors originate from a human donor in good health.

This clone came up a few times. CDR3 coding DNA: TGTGCCAGCAGCAGAATGAACACTGAAGCTTTCTTT. Translation gives CASSRMNTEAFF. This sequence joins TRBV5-4 and TRBJ1-1; D call uncertain. Germline V CDR1 and CDR2: SGHNT, YYREEE (reference sequence). The CDR3 consists of 12 residues. V gave up 4 bases and J gave up 0 bases, with 4 bases separating them.

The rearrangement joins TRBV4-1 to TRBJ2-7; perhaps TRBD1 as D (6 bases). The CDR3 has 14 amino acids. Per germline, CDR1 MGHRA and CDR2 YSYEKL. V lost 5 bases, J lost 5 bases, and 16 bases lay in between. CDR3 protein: CASSIHRESDEQYF. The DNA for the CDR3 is TGCGCCAGCAGCATCCACAGGGAATCAGACGAGCAGTACTTC.

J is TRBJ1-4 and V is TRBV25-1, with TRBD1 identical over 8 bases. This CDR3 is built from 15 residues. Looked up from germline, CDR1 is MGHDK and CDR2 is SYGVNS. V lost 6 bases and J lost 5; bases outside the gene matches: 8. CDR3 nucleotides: TGTGCCAGCAGGGCTAGGACAGGGAGGAATGAAAAACTGTTTTTT. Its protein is CASRARTGRNEKLFF.

The CDR3 loop reads CASSELSSGNTIYF. CDR3 sequence (DNA): TGTGCCAGCAGTGAATTGAGCTCTGGAAACACCATATATTTT. The chain couples TRBV6-5 to TRBJ1-3; D remains unclear. The CDR3 is made up of 14 amino acids. Trimming pared 5 bases from V and 0 bases from J, leaving 8 bases between. The V gene's germline CDR1 is MNHEY and CDR2 SVGAGI.

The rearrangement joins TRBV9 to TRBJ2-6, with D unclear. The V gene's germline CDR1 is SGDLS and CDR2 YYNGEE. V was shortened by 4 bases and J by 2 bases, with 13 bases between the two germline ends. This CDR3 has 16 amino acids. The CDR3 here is CASSSTGAPGANVLTF. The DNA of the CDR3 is TGTGCCAGCAGCTCAACCGGTGCCCCTGGGGCCAACGTCCTGACTTTC. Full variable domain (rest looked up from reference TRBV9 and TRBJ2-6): DSGVTQTPKHLITATGQRVTLRCSPRSGDLSVYWYQQSLDQGLQFLIQYYNGEERAKGNILERFSAQQFPDLHSELNLSSLELGDSALYFCASSSTGAPGANVLTFGAGSRLTVL.

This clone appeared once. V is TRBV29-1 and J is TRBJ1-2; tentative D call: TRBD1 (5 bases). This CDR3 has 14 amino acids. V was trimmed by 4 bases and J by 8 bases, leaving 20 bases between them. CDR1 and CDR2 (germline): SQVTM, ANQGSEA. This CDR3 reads CSVGGTGWADGYTF. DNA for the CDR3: TGCAGCGTTGGAGGGACGGGGTGGGCGGACGGCTACACCTTC.

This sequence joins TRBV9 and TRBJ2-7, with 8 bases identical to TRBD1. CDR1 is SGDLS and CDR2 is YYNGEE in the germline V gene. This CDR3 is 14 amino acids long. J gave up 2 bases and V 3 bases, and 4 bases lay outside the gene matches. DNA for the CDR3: TGTGCCAGCAGCGCCGGGACAGGAACCTACGAGCAGTACTTC. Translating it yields CASSAGTGTYEQYF.

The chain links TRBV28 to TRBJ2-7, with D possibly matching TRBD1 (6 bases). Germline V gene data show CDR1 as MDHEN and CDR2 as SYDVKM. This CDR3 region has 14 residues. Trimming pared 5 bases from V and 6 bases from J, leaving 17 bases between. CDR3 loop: CASSPQGLGVEQYF. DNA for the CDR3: TGTGCCAGCAGTCCCCAGGGGTTAGGGGTCGAGCAGTACTTC.